This T cell receptor (beta chain) comes out of a study of blood T cell repertoires in COVID-19. Overall study context: The United States, Italy and Spain supplied acute and convalescent COVID-19 samples. T cells, B-cell-depleted T cells, or PBMCs provided the cDNA or gDNA that served as material.

Per the original data handling: Reference gene primer amplification yielded estimated nucleated cell counts. Sequencing was performed with immunoSEQ multiplex PCR; in TCRdb, only in-frame clones are kept and a portion is missing. That table furnishes V, J and clone size, whereas the DNA furnished D and trimming. The sample carries over 60,000 clones, 90% recorded once. The V gene end was trimmed by 4 bases and the J gene end by 6 bases; junction bases not matched to a gene: 4. This CDR3 has 14 amino acids. Germline V lookup: CDR1 SNHLY, CDR2 FYNNEI. Material for sequencing was peripheral blood. This receptor was identified in a man aged 45-60 years with acute or convalescent COVID-19. The V gene is TRBV2, the J gene TRBJ1-5, with 9 bases that match TRBD1. The CDR3 region has the DNA TGTGCCAGCAGTGCCACAGGGGGCACTCAGCCCCAGCATTTT. Translating gives CASSATGGTQPQHF.